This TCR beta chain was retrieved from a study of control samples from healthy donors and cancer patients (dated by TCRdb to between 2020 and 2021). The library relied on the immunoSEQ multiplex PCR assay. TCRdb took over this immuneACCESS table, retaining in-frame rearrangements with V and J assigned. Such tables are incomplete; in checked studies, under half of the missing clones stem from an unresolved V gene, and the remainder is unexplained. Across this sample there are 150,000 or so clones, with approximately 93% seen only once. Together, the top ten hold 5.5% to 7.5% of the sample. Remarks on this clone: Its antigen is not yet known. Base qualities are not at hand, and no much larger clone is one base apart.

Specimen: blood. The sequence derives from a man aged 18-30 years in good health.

The CDR3 has the sequence CAWKSNHWETQYF. The DNA is TGTGCCTGGAAATCCAACCACTGGGAGACCCAGTACTTC. The V and J genes are TRBV30 and TRBJ2-5; there is no confident call for the D gene. CDR1 and CDR2, per the germline V gene (reference sequence), are GTSNPN and SVGIG. Reading from cysteine to phenylalanine, the CDR3 counts 13 amino acids. CDR3 DNA is the only sequence kept; it has 39 bases, read in frame from the first base. The germline ends are 14 bases apart after V is trimmed by 4 bases and J by 5 bases.